This TCR beta chain is drawn from a study of blood T cells in healthy people across ages. Primers used in a second PCR of about 7 to 12 cycles were a sample-barcoded 5' primer and a J-beta primer mix. Each cDNA molecule was tagged by a template-switch adaptor that had 12 random nucleotides. TCRdb analysed the 5' RACE reads with MiXCR anew, one entry per CDR3 protein. The sample comprises under 800,000 distinct CDR3 sequences, around 21% of which are singletons, and roughly 3.6% rests with the top ten. Each sample had at least 6.5 million PBMCs isolated. CDR1 and CDR2 (germline): SGHRS, YFSETQ. The CDR3 totals 16 residues. Trimming took 4 bases from V and 2 from J; bases not matched to a gene: 6. General observations from the study: There was a strong correlation between TCR beta diversity and naive T cell percentage.

About this clonotype: The target antigen is unknown.

The chain joins TRBV5-1 to TRBJ2-5; 12 bases match TRBD2. The sequence came from a man aged 65-85 years in good health. Sequenced sample: blood. The CDR3 here is CASSGPLAGGQETQYF. CDR3 in DNA: TGCGCCAGCAGCGGGCCGCTAGCGGGAGGGCAAGAGACCCAGTACTTC.